This TCR beta chain came from a study of blood T cell repertoires in COVID-19. As for the study in general: The study drew acute and convalescent COVID-19 samples from the United States, Italy and Spain. Nucleic acid was either cDNA or gDNA, and it came from T cells, B-cell-depleted T cells, or PBMCs.

Trimming pared 1 base from V and 5 bases from J, leaving 11 bases between. The CDR3 spans 14 residues. The V gene's germline CDR1 is SGHVS and CDR2 FQNEAQ. In the source study's methods: Amplification from reference gene primers served as the basis for estimated nucleated cell counts. Assay: immunoSEQ multiplex PCR; the TCRdb copy retains only in-frame clones and omits some. D and trimming were read from the DNA, whereas the V and J calls and clone size are those reported in that table. The sample includes fewer than 250,000 clones, roughly 80% of them seen just once. Source material: peripheral blood. This receptor was identified in a man aged 60 to 75 with acute or convalescent COVID-19. V and J are TRBV7-8 and TRBJ1-1; weak D call: TRBD1 (6 bases). The CDR3 sequence: CASSLGGGWTEAFF. CDR3 DNA: TGTGCCAGCAGCTTAGGTGGGGGCTGGACTGAAGCTTTCTTT.